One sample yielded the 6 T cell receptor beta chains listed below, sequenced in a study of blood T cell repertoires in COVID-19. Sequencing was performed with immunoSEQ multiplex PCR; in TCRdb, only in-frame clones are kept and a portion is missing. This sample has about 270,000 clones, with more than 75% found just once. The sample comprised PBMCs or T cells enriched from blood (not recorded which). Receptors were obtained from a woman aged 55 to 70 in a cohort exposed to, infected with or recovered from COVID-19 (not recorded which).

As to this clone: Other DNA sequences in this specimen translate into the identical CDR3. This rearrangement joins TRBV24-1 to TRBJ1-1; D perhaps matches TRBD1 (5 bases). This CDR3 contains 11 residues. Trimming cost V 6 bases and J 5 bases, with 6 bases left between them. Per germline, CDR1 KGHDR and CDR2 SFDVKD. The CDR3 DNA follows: TGTGCCACCAGTAGGGGAACTGAAGCTTTCTTT. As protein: CATSRGTEAFF.

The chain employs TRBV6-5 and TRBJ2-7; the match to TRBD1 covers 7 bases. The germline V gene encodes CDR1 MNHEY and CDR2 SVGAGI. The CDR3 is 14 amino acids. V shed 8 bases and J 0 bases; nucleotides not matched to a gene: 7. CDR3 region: CASSRGQSSYEQYF. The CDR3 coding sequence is TGTGCCAGCTCCAGGGGACAGAGCTCCTACGAGCAGTACTTC.

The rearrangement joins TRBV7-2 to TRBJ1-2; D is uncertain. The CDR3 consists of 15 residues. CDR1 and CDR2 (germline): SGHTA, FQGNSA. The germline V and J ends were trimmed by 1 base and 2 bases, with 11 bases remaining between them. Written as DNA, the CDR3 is TGTGCCAGCAGCTTAGGCGGAATACTAAACTATGGCTACACCTTC. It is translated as CASSLGGILNYGYTF.

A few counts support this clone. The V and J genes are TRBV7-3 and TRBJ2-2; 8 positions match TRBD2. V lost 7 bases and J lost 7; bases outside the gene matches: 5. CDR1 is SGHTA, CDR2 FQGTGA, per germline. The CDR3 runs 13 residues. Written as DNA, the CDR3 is TGTGCCAGCACCGGACTAGCAGGCGGGGAGCTGTTTTTT. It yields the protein CASTGLAGGELFF.

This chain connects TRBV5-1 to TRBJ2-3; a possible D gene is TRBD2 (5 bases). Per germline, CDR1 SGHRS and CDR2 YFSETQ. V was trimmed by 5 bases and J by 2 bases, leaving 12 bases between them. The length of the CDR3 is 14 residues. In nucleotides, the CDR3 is TGCGCCAGCAGAGTAGCGCCCCCCACAGATACGCAGTATTTT. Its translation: CASRVAPPTDTQYF.

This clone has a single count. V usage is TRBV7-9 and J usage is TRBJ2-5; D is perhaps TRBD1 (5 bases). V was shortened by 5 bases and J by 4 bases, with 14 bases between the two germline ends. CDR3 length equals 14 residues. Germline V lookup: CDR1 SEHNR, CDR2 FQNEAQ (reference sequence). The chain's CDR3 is CASSPWQGTETQYF. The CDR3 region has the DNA TGTGCCAGCAGCCCTTGGCAGGGCACAGAGACCCAGTACTTC.